The rows below give T cell receptor beta chains drawn from one sample of a study of T cells after yellow fever vaccination. TCRdb fed the 5' RACE reads into MiXCR, producing one record per CDR3 protein. The sample carries approximately 510,000 distinct CDR3 sequences, 21% recorded once. Here the sequenced sample was PBMCs, taken less than 25 days after the first yellow fever vaccination. The receptors here all came from a man aged 18 to 35 who received the YFV17D yellow fever vaccine. Each CDR3 is given with its conserved first and last residue. A D gene is named only where the DNA matches it firmly. Where a row states a size, it is once, few, many or the class of an expanded clone; other rows omit it.

D | J | V | size | CDR3 | DNA
- | TRBJ1-2 | TRBV4-3 | - | CASSQERSGGYTF | TGCGCCAGCAGCCAAGAGAGGTCCGGGGGCTACACCTTC
- | TRBJ2-6 | TRBV20-1 | - | CSARRDLSSGANVLTF | TGCAGTGCCCGCAGGGACTTAAGTTCTGGGGCCAACGTCCTGACTTTC
- | TRBJ2-2 | TRBV7-6 | - | CASSTTGGGSLGTGELFF | TGTGCCAGCAGCACAACCGGTGGAGGGAGCCTGGGGACCGGGGAGCTGTTTTTT
- | TRBJ1-6 | TRBV4-3 | few | CASSQVQLRESPLHF | TGCGCCAGCAGCCAAGTCCAGCTTCGGGAATCACCCCTCCACTTT
TRBD1 | TRBJ1-6 | TRBV6-2/TRBV6-3 | - | CASSYGTANSPLHF | TGTGCCAGCAGTTACGGGACAGCTAATTCACCCCTCCACTTT
- | TRBJ1-2 | TRBV11-2 | once | CASRPARREGYTF | TGTGCCAGCAGGCCAGCCAGGAGGGAAGGCTACACCTTC
- | TRBJ1-2 | TRBV7-9 | few | CASSLDRVYYGYTF | TGTGCCAGCAGCTTAGACCGGGTATACTATGGCTACACCTTC
- | TRBJ2-3 | TRBV20-1 | few | CSARNQGRGGAQYF | TGCAGTGCTAGAAATCAGGGCCGGGGCGGTGCGCAGTATTTT
TRBD2 | TRBJ2-3 | TRBV4-3 | few | CASSQELASGGTDTQYF | TGCGCCAGCAGCCAAGAACTGGCTAGCGGGGGCACAGATACGCAGTATTTT
TRBD1 | TRBJ2-7 | TRBV6-1 | - | CASSSREWQWTGGLYEQYF | TGTGCCAGCAGCTCGAGGGAGTGGCAATGGACAGGGGGCCTCTACGAGCAGTACTTC
- | TRBJ2-3 | TRBV12-3/TRBV12-4 | - | CASSLRTGSTDTPYF | TGTGCCAGCAGTTTAAGGACGGGAAGCACAGATACGCCGTATTTT
- | TRBJ1-1 | TRBV7-9 | few | CASSLNPGGGTEAFF | TGTGCCAGCAGCTTAAACCCAGGAGGGGGCACTGAAGCTTTCTTT
- | TRBJ2-1 | TRBV5-1 | - | CASSLSRGRGRNEQFF | TGCGCCAGCAGCTTATCTAGGGGCCGGGGTAGGAATGAGCAGTTCTTC
- | TRBJ2-3 | TRBV20-1 | - | CSRAGGGTDTQYF | TGCAGTAGGGCGGGTGGGGGCACAGATACGCAGTATTTT
- | TRBJ2-7 | TRBV28 | few | CASSFASLGAYEQYF | TGTGCCAGCAGTTTTGCAAGTTTGGGCGCTTATGAGCAGTACTTC
- | TRBJ1-1 | TRBV20-1 | few | CSARDMGRTEAFF | TGCAGTGCTAGAGATATGGGAAGGACTGAAGCTTTCTTT
- | TRBJ1-5 | TRBV5-5 | few | CASSLFGGARNQPQHF | TGTGCCAGCAGCTTATTCGGGGGGGCCCGCAATCAGCCCCAGCATTTT
- | TRBJ1-3 | TRBV20-1 | few | CSARQGTAGGNTIYF | TGCAGTGCTAGACAGGGGACCGCTGGTGGAAACACCATATATTTT
- | TRBJ2-2 | TRBV10-3 | - | CAITSLRNTGELFF | TGTGCCATCACGTCGCTTAGGAACACCGGGGAGCTGTTTTTT
- | TRBJ1-1 | TRBV6-5 | few | CASSYTISMNTEAFF | TGTGCCAGCAGTTACACCATATCGATGAACACTGAAGCTTTCTTT
- | TRBJ2-7 | TRBV7-9 | few | CASSFTWSSEGYEQYF | TGTGCCAGCAGCTTCACTTGGTCTAGCGAAGGCTACGAGCAGTACTTC
TRBD2 | TRBJ2-3 | TRBV29-1 | - | CSALAGGADTQYF | TGCAGCGCATTAGCGGGGGGCGCAGATACGCAGTATTTT
- | TRBJ2-1 | TRBV4-1 | few | CASSQWIGALGEQFF | TGCGCCAGCAGCCAATGGATCGGGGCCCTTGGGGAGCAGTTCTTC
- | TRBJ2-3 | TRBV4-3 | - | CASSQDSGYSTDTQYF | TGCGCCAGCAGCCAAGATTCCGGGTATAGCACAGATACGCAGTATTTT
- | TRBJ1-5 | TRBV4-3 | many | CASSQAQGGLGQPQHF | TGCGCCAGCAGCCAAGCACAGGGCGGACTCGGCCAGCCCCAGCATTTT
- | TRBJ2-2 | TRBV7-2 | - | CASSASTLTGELFF | TGTGCCAGCAGCGCATCGACCCTGACCGGGGAGCTGTTTTTT
- | TRBJ2-3 | TRBV7-8 | few | CASSWTRPDTQYF | TGTGCCAGCAGCTGGACCCGGCCAGATACGCAGTATTTT
TRBD1 | TRBJ2-6 | TRBV3-1 | once | CASSPWTGYSSGANVLTF | TGTGCCAGCAGCCCTTGGACAGGGTATTCTTCCGGGGCCAACGTCCTGACTTTC
TRBD1 | TRBJ2-7 | TRBV7-2 | few | CASSFRQGGYEQYF | TGTGCCAGCAGCTTCCGACAGGGGGGCTACGAGCAGTACTTC
- | TRBJ2-1 | TRBV3-1 | few | CASSQAGGYGEQFF | TGTGCCAGCAGCCAAGCGGGGGGCTACGGTGAGCAGTTCTTC
- | TRBJ1-3 | TRBV4-3 | - | CASSQERGGTGNTIYF | TGCGCCAGCAGCCAAGAAAGGGGAGGCACTGGAAACACCATATATTTT
TRBD2 | TRBJ2-2 | TRBV4-1 | few | CASSLGSGAFGELFF | TGCGCCAGCAGCCTCGGTAGCGGGGCGTTCGGGGAGCTGTTTTTT
- | TRBJ2-7 | TRBV15 | - | CATSRVARWNEQYF | TGTGCCACCAGCAGAGTGGCCAGATGGAACGAGCAGTACTTC
- | TRBJ2-3 | TRBV24-1 | few | CATSDSGGRVDTQYF | TGTGCCACCAGTGATTCTGGGGGTCGGGTAGATACGCAGTATTTT
- | TRBJ1-6 | TRBV6-5 | - | CASSYSITGRGNSPLHF | TGTGCCAGCAGTTACTCGATCACAGGGCGAGGGAATTCACCCCTCCACTTT
- | TRBJ1-2 | TRBV4-2 | few | CASSPPTGGYTF | TGTGCCAGCAGCCCCCCCACCGGGGGCTACACCTTC
- | TRBJ2-3 | TRBV30 | few | CAWSAMTPDTQYF | TGTGCCTGGAGTGCCATGACTCCGGATACGCAGTATTTT
- | TRBJ2-1 | TRBV12-3/TRBV12-4 | - | CASSSQPSSYNEQFF | TGTGCCAGCAGCTCCCAGCCGAGCTCCTACAATGAGCAGTTCTTC
- | TRBJ1-5 | TRBV12-3/TRBV12-4 | few | CASSFTINQPQHF | TGTGCCAGCAGTTTTACGATAAATCAGCCCCAGCATTTT
- | TRBJ2-3 | TRBV29-1 | few | CSVWGAATDTQYF | TGCAGCGTCTGGGGCGCCGCCACAGATACGCAGTATTTT
TRBD1 | TRBJ2-2 | TRBV6-2/TRBV6-3 | few | CASSYPSGRGLTGELFF | TGTGCCAGCAGTTATCCGAGTGGCAGGGGGCTTACCGGGGAGCTGTTTTTT
- | TRBJ2-1 | TRBV29-1 | few | CSARRGRVYNEQFF | TGCAGCGCCCGCAGGGGAAGGGTCTACAATGAGCAGTTCTTC
TRBD1 | TRBJ1-5 | TRBV27 | - | CASIRTGAIKEPQHF | TGTGCCAGCATAAGGACAGGGGCCATTAAGGAGCCCCAGCATTTT
- | TRBJ1-3 | TRBV7-2 | many | CASSLVGNSGNTIYF | TGTGCCAGCAGCTTGGTCGGGAACTCTGGAAACACCATATATTTT
TRBD1 | TRBJ2-7 | TRBV7-2 | few | CASSLLDRSYEQYF | TGTGCCAGCAGCTTACTGGACAGGAGCTACGAGCAGTACTTC
TRBD2 | TRBJ2-1 | TRBV12-3/TRBV12-4 | - | CASSYGTSGRLHNEQFF | TGTGCCAGCAGCTATGGGACTAGCGGGCGACTTCACAATGAGCAGTTCTTC
TRBD1 | TRBJ1-4 | TRBV20-1 | - | CSARDPGPGGSEKLFF | TGCAGTGCTAGAGATCCCGGGCCAGGGGGAAGTGAAAAACTGTTTTTT